This TCR beta chain was found in a study of T-cell memory formation after mild COVID-19. Points on this clonotype: The antigen remains unidentified.

There are 16 residues in the CDR3. V dropped 4 bases and J dropped 4 bases, with 16 bases sitting between them. Per the germline V gene, CDR1 is MGHDK and CDR2 is SYGVNS. TCRdb redid the calling of the 5' RACE reads with MiXCR, one entry per CDR3 protein. Of a few hundred thousand distinct CDR3 sequences in the sample, 10% to 13% were seen once. Findings and limits, study-wide: Prior to infection, memory already included some responding clones, suggesting cross-reactive memory joined.

The receptor's source is a man aged 18 to 30 who had mild COVID-19 (a few samples of this study predate the infection). Cell type and time point are not known. This chain joins TRBV25-1 and TRBJ2-2; perhaps TRBD2 as D (6 bases). The sequenced sample consisted of PBMCs or a T cell subset sorted from them (not recorded which). CDR3 nucleotide sequence: TGTGCCAGCAGTGGGACCGGGACTTCGTCCACCGGGGAGCTGTTTTTT. This sequence encodes CASSGTGTSSTGELFF.